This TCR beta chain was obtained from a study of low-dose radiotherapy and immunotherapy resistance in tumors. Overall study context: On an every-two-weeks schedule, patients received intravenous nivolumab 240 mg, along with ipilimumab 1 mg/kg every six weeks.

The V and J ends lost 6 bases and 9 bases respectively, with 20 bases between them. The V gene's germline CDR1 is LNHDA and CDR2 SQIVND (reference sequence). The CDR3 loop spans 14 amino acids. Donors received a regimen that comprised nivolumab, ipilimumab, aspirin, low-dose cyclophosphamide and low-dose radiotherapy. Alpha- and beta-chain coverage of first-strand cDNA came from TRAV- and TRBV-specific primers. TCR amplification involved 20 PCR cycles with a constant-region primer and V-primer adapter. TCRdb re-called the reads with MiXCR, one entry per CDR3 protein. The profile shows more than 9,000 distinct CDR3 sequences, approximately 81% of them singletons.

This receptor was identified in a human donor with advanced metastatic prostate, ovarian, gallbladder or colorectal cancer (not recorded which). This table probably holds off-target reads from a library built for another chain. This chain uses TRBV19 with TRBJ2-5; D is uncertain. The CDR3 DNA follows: TGTGCCAGTAGCCCTCCGGGTACCCGGGTGGCCCAGTACTTC. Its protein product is CASSPPGTRVAQYF. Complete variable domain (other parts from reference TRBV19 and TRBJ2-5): DGGITQSPKYLFRKEGQNVTLSCEQNLNHDAMYWYRQDPGQGLRLIYYSQIVNDFQKGDIAEGYSVSREKKESFPLTVTSAQKNPTAFYLCASSPPGTRVAQYFGPGTRLLVL.